This T cell receptor (beta chain) originates from a study of shared clonotypes between healthy human individuals. Findings and caveats of the study: Naive subsets typically showed greater estimated richness than memory subsets.

Concerning this clone itself: What it recognizes is unknown.

The repertoire was sequenced with immunoSEQ multiplex PCR; TCRdb's copy has only in-frame clones and lacks some. The data show fewer than 3 million clones, with around 90% seen just once and approximately 0.4% held by the top ten. This clonotype was sampled from a man between 18 and 35 years old in good health. Some clones in this sample may be carry-over from other donors' samples. Material: naive CD4+ T cells from PBMCs. As for subset: CD45RA+ positively selected.

The CDR3 nucleotides read TGTGCCAGCAGTGGACAGTCCCAGCCCCAGCATTTT. It translates to CASSGQSQPQHF. The V gene is TRBV2, the J gene TRBJ1-5, with D perhaps TRBD1 (5 bases). CDR1 is SNHLY and CDR2 is FYNNEI in the germline V gene. V gave up 4 bases and J gave up 7 bases, with 8 bases separating them. The CDR3 consists of 12 residues.